This T cell receptor (beta chain) was sequenced during a study of blood T cell repertoires in COVID-19. TCRdb's copy holds only in-frame clones and misses some; the assay was immunoSEQ multiplex PCR. The sample contains about 300,000 clones, about 86% of which appear only once. CDR3 length: 14 residues. With 5 bases removed from V and 8 bases from J, the gap between germline ends came to 15 bases. The germline V gene encodes CDR1 SGHTA and CDR2 FQGNSA. The sequencing sample was made of peripheral blood. The chain recombines TRBV7-2 with TRBJ1-4; D perhaps matches TRBD1 (6 bases). The TCR was taken from a woman between 45 and 60 years old with acute or convalescent COVID-19. CDR3 in amino acids: CASSPGGAEEKLFF. CDR3 in DNA: TGTGCCAGCAGCCCTGGGGGCGCAGAGGAAAAACTGTTTTTT.